Presented here are 22 T cell receptor beta chains from one specimen sequenced in a study of CDR3 diversity in severe acne. TCRdb reanalysed the PCR reads using MiXCR and keeps one entry per CDR3 protein. The sample has 90,000 or so distinct CDR3 sequences, about 52% seen once. The sequencing input was blood. These receptors originate from a male donor in good health, serving as a control.

The CDR3 bases are TGTGCCAGCAGCTTAAATCGGGACAGCTTCTCTGGGGCCAACGTCCTGACTTTC. Encoded protein: CASSLNRDSFSGANVLTF. The chain joins TRBV7-3 to TRBJ2-6, with TRBD1 matching 7 bases. Germline V gene lookup returns CDR1 SGHTA and CDR2 FQGTGA. The CDR3 extends over 18 amino acids. V trimming: 1 base; J trimming: 0 bases; junction bases outside the gene matches: 6. Variable domain in full (rest from reference TRBV7-3 and TRBJ2-6): GAGVSQTPSNKVTEKGKYVELRCDPISGHTALYWYRQSLGQGPEFLIYFQGTGAADDSGLPNDRFFAVRPEGSVSTLKIQRTERGDSAVYLCASSLNRDSFSGANVLTFGAGSRLTVL.

This clonotype was recorded a few times. The CDR3 nucleotides read TGTGCCACCAAAGGTGATACTAATGAAAAACTGTTTTTT. It encodes CATKGDTNEKLFF. The chain combines TRBV24-1 with TRBJ1-4; D remains ambiguous. CDR1 is KGHDR and CDR2 is SFDVKD in the germline V gene. The CDR3 totals 13 residues. V was trimmed by 8 bases and J by 2 bases, leaving 8 bases between them.

As to this clonotype: At one end, the junction sequence differs from germline, possibly due to a read error. The chain carries TRBV10-3 and TRBJ1-5; unclear D gene. This CDR3 spans 14 amino acids. CDR1 and CDR2 from the germline V gene are ENHRY and SYGVKD. The CDR3 loop is CAFSEQARDQPQHF. Written as DNA, the CDR3 is TGCGCCTTCAGTGAGCAGGCCCGCGATCAGCCCCAGCATTTT.

This clonotype was detected many times. The V and J genes are TRBV28 and TRBJ2-3; 7 bases map to TRBD2. Germline loops: CDR1 MDHEN, CDR2 SYDVKM. The CDR3 has 15 residues. V was pared by 5 bases and J by 0 bases, with 5 bases of the junction left unmatched. DNA of the CDR3: TGTGCCAGCAGTCCCCTGCGGGAGAGCACAGATACGCAGTATTTT. This sequence encodes CASSPLRESTDTQYF.

This clonotype was seen just once. A junction end diverges from the germline sequence, so it may reflect a read error. This chain connects TRBV7-8 to TRBJ2-5, with TRBD2 matching over 8 bases. Germline CDR1 is SGHVS and CDR2 is FQNEAQ. The CDR3 length is 13 residues. CDR3 loop: CVSSRTSTETQYF. The CDR3 region has the DNA TGTGTCAGCAGCCGGACTAGCACGGAGACCCAGTACTTC.

The chain combines TRBV5-1 with TRBJ2-7; 9 positions match TRBD1. This CDR3 is built from 14 residues. After removal of 2 bases from V and 3 bases from J, the junction contained 3 bases not matched to a gene. Germline lookup yields CDR1 SGHRS and CDR2 YFSETQ. The CDR3 loop reads CASSFGQGSYEQYF. The DNA for the CDR3 is TGCGCCAGCAGCTTTGGACAGGGGAGCTACGAGCAGTACTTC.

This clonotype was seen more than once but under ten times. The J gene is TRBJ2-7, the V gene TRBV20-1, with TRBD1 identical over 10 bases. Unmatched junction bases numbered 13, after V lost 0 bases and J lost 2 bases. The length of the CDR3 is 18 residues. Germline V gives CDR1 DFQATT, CDR2 SNEGSKA (reference sequence). CDR3 protein: CSARDGEGTGEETYEQYF. In DNA, the CDR3 is TGCAGTGCTAGAGATGGGGAAGGGACAGGGGAAGAAACCTACGAGCAGTACTTC.

V is TRBV3-1 and J is TRBJ1-6, with TRBD1 matching over 9 bases. The germline V gene has CDR1 LGHDT and CDR2 YNNKEL (reference sequence). The length of the CDR3 is 17 residues. With 2 bases clipped from V and 7 bases from J, the junction kept 9 bases outside the gene matches. CDR3 sequence (DNA): TGTGCCAGCAGCCAACGCCTTGGGACAGGGTACAATTCACCCCTCCACTTT. Protein sequence: CASSQRLGTGYNSPLHF.

In its sample, this clonotype is medium-sized. The chain carries TRBV19 and TRBJ2-7, with 7 bases that match TRBD2. The germline CDR1 and CDR2 sequences are LNHDA and SQIVND (reference sequence). The CDR3 runs 12 residues. With V trimmed by 9 bases and J by 6 bases, 8 bases remained unmatched. This CDR3 is CASPTAGVEQYF. Written as DNA, the CDR3 is TGTGCCAGCCCTACCGCGGGGGTCGAGCAGTACTTC. The full variable domain, its missing parts supplied by reference TRBV19 and TRBJ2-7, is DGGITQSPKYLFRKEGQNVTLSCEQNLNHDAMYWYRQDPGQGLRLIYYSQIVNDFQKGDIAEGYSVSREKKESFPLTVTSAQKNPTAFYLCASPTAGVEQYFGPGTRLTVT.

The chain combines TRBV2 with TRBJ2-5; perhaps TRBD2 as D (6 bases). CDR1 and CDR2 (germline): SNHLY, FYNNEI. The CDR3 is made up of 19 amino acids. Trimming stripped 4 bases from V and 4 bases from J, with 28 bases between. CDR3 DNA: TGTGCCAGCAGTGGAAGTGTGGGGGGACTTAAGGGGCGCGGAGAGACCCAGTACTTC. It translates to CASSGSVGGLKGRGETQYF.

At least ten counts were recorded for this clonotype. The chain is built from TRBV28 and TRBJ2-5, with a possible D match to TRBD2 (5 bases). The germline V gene has CDR1 MDHEN and CDR2 SYDVKM. CDR3 length: 15 amino acids. Trimming took 7 bases from V and 1 from J, leaving 16 bases between them. CDR3 DNA sequence: TGTGCCAGCACGAATTACGGGGAAGGCCAAGAGACCCAGTACTTC. This gives the protein CASTNYGEGQETQYF.

The V call is TRBV2, the J call TRBJ2-7; tentatively, D is TRBD1 or TRBD2 (6 bases each). Germline V gene lookup returns CDR1 SNHLY and CDR2 FYNNEI. Trimming pared 6 bases from V and 0 bases from J, leaving 12 bases between. The CDR3 consists of 14 residues. CDR3 in amino acids: CASSGGNRSYEQYF. CDR3 sequence (DNA): TGTGCCAGCAGCGGGGGCAACCGCTCCTACGAGCAGTACTTC.

The CDR3 nucleotides are TGCAGTGCTAGACGGACAGGGGTGGACACCGGGGAGCAGTTCTTC. Translated, it gives CSARRTGVDTGEQFF. The rearrangement joins TRBV20-1 to TRBJ2-1; 9 bases align to TRBD1. Germline loops: CDR1 DFQATT, CDR2 SNEGSKA (reference sequence). V lost 2 bases to trimming and J lost 10 bases; unmatched junction nucleotides: 12. The CDR3 length is 15 residues.

This clonotype was seen a single time. Without the conserved terminal phenylalanine or tryptophan, this CDR3 likely stems from a read error. The DNA is omitted, as the CDR3 cannot be located on it reliably, and the CDR3 follows TCRdb's listing. The chain's CDR3 is CASSDETGGGLRL. The V call is TRBV6-1, the J call TRBJ1-6; TRBD1, the table's D call, was not compared with the DNA. The germline V gene has CDR1 MNHNS and CDR2 SASEGT. The CDR3 length equals 13 residues, ends included.

The V gene is TRBV5-1, the J gene TRBJ1-4; no definite D call. This CDR3 has 14 residues. CDR1 and CDR2 (germline): SGHRS, YFSETQ. The V end lost 1 base, the J end lost 3 bases, and 7 bases lay between the germline ends. CDR3 sequence (DNA): TGCGCCAGCAGCTTGCAGCCTTCTAATGAAAAACTGTTTTTT. Its protein is CASSLQPSNEKLFF. The whole variable domain, filled in from reference TRBV5-1 and TRBJ1-4, reads KAGVTQTPRYLIKTRGQQVTLSCSPISGHRSVSWYQQTPGQGLQFLFEYFSETQRNKGNFPGRFSGRQFSNSRSEMNVSTLELGDSALYLCASSLQPSNEKLFFGSGTQLSVL.

A remark on this clonotype: In this CDR3 the conserved last residue, phenylalanine or tryptophan, is missing, so a read error is likely. This chain connects TRBV10-2 to TRBJ2-1, with D perhaps matching TRBD1 (6 bases). This CDR3 region has 14 residues. From germline, CDR1 is WSHSY and CDR2 SAAADI. CDR3 nucleotide sequence: TGTGCCAGCCAAGCCCAGGACAGTTACAATGAGCAGTTCCCC. Protein sequence: CASQAQDSYNEQFP.

This clonotype has a handful of counts. V usage is TRBV2 and J usage is TRBJ2-2; 7 bases map to TRBD1. The CDR3 extends over 15 amino acids. Germline V gives CDR1 SNHLY, CDR2 FYNNEI. J was trimmed by 0 bases and V by 6 bases; bases with no gene match: 4. The CDR3 region has the DNA TGTGCCAGCAGACGACAGGGCTCGAACACCGGGGAGCTGTTTTTT. This gives the protein CASRRQGSNTGELFF. Together with reference TRBV2 and TRBJ2-2, the CDR3 gives the full variable domain: EPEVTQTPSHQVTQMGQEVILRCVPISNHLYFYWYRQILGQKVEFLVSFYNNEISEKSEIFDDQFSVERPDGSNFTLKIRSTKLEDSAMYFCASRRQGSNTGELFFGEGSRLTVL.

The chain joins TRBV20-1 to TRBJ2-3; TRBD2 matches at 12 bases. In germline, CDR1 is DFQATT, CDR2 SNEGSKA (reference sequence). This CDR3 is built from 15 residues. The J segment lost 3 bases and the V segment lost 2 bases, leaving 3 bases of the junction unmatched. CDR3 in amino acids: CSARLAGGRTDTQYF. The CDR3 DNA reads as TGCAGTGCTAGACTAGCGGGGGGGCGGACAGATACGCAGTATTTT.

This clonotype rates as medium-sized. The CDR3 loop is CSARPPSSPYNEQFF. CDR3 coding DNA: TGCAGTGCTAGACCCCCCAGCAGCCCCTACAATGAGCAGTTCTTC. The V and J genes are TRBV20-1 and TRBJ2-1; D not resolved. The CDR3 has 15 amino acids. Trimming took off 2 bases at V and 2 bases at J, with 13 bases between the two ends. Germline V gives CDR1 DFQATT, CDR2 SNEGSKA (reference sequence).

The chain employs TRBV25-1 and TRBJ2-7; 16 nucleotides match TRBD2. Germline assignment: CDR1 MGHDK and CDR2 SYGVNS. The CDR3 is 16 amino acids. Trimming at V came to 8 bases and at J to 5 bases, leaving 9 bases not matched to a gene. This CDR3 is CASSPGLAGGPDEQYF. CDR3 in DNA: TGTGCCAGCTCCCCGGGACTAGCGGGAGGGCCTGACGAGCAGTACTTC.

This clonotype was found many times. This chain's CDR3 is CASSLYEGWTGELFF. Here the CDR3 DNA reads TGCGCCAGCAGCTTGTATGAGGGATGGACCGGGGAGCTGTTTTTT. V gene TRBV5-1 combines with J gene TRBJ2-2; perhaps TRBD2 as D (5 bases). The CDR3 is made up of 15 amino acids. Germline V gives CDR1 SGHRS, CDR2 YFSETQ. V was trimmed by 1 base and J by 5 bases, leaving 12 bases between them.

The genes are TRBV5-1 and TRBJ2-5; tentatively, D is TRBD2 (6 bases). Trimming took off 2 bases at V and 3 bases at J, with 8 bases between the two ends. This CDR3 comprises 13 residues. CDR1 and CDR2 (germline): SGHRS, YFSETQ. The CDR3: CASSFWGEETQYF. For the CDR3, the DNA is TGCGCCAGCAGCTTTTGGGGGGAAGAGACCCAGTACTTC.